A selection of T cell receptor beta chains follows, all from one sample in a study of blood T cell repertoires in COVID-19. Clones were sequenced by immunoSEQ multiplex PCR, and TCRdb holds only the in-frame ones, with some missing. The sample lists a few hundred thousand clones, just over 85% occurring once. The sequencing input was peripheral blood. The receptors were gathered from a man aged 45-60 years with acute or convalescent COVID-19. CDR3s include the opening cysteine and the closing phenylalanine or tryptophan. Each record gives: clone size, D gene, J gene, V gene, CDR3 protein, CDR3 DNA. The D gene is left open where the match is weak. Clone size is stated in some rows and not others, as once, few, many or a class when expanded.

clone size: .; D gene: .; J gene: TRBJ2-3; V gene: TRBV30; CDR3 protein: CAWSRGRDTQYF; CDR3 DNA: TGTGCCTGGAGTCGTGGGCGTGATACGCAGTATTTT
clone size: .; D gene: TRBD1; J gene: TRBJ1-2; V gene: TRBV6-5; CDR3 protein: CASGTGAYGYTF; CDR3 DNA: TGTGCCAGCGGGACAGGGGCATATGGCTACACCTTC
clone size: .; D gene: TRBD1; J gene: TRBJ1-2; V gene: TRBV5-4; CDR3 protein: CASSPDRGLNYGYTF; CDR3 DNA: TGTGCCAGCAGCCCGGACAGGGGACTTAACTATGGCTACACCTTC
clone size: .; D gene: TRBD1; J gene: TRBJ1-6; V gene: TRBV27; CDR3 protein: CASSARTGPNSPLHF; CDR3 DNA: TGTGCCAGCAGTGCCAGGACAGGGCCCAATTCACCCCTCCACTTT
clone size: .; D gene: TRBD2; J gene: TRBJ2-3; V gene: TRBV7-2; CDR3 protein: CASSLLAGGSTDTQYF; CDR3 DNA: TGTGCCAGCAGCTTATTAGCGGGGGGGAGCACAGATACGCAGTATTTT
clone size: .; D gene: .; J gene: TRBJ1-3; V gene: TRBV6-5; CDR3 protein: CASSYSVGSGNTIYF; CDR3 DNA: TGTGCCAGCAGTTACTCCGTCGGCTCTGGAAACACCATATATTTT
clone size: once; D gene: .; J gene: TRBJ1-4; V gene: TRBV18; CDR3 protein: CASSPGRTTTNEKLFF; CDR3 DNA: TGTGCCAGCTCACCAGGCAGAACCACAACTAATGAAAAACTGTTTTTT
clone size: .; D gene: .; J gene: TRBJ1-1; V gene: TRBV6-5; CDR3 protein: CASSYRGMNTEAFF; CDR3 DNA: TGTGCCAGCAGTTACCGTGGCATGAACACTGAAGCTTTCTTT
clone size: .; D gene: .; J gene: TRBJ1-3; V gene: TRBV5-4; CDR3 protein: CASSLGQRPGNTIYF; CDR3 DNA: TGTGCCAGCAGCTTGGGACAGCGACCTGGAAACACCATATATTTT
clone size: .; D gene: TRBD2; J gene: TRBJ2-5; V gene: TRBV18; CDR3 protein: CASSPGLAGGETQYF; CDR3 DNA: TGTGCCAGCTCACCTGGACTAGCGGGGGGTGAGACCCAGTACTTC
clone size: .; D gene: .; J gene: TRBJ1-1; V gene: TRBV27; CDR3 protein: CASSPYTGENTEAFF; CDR3 DNA: TGTGCCAGCAGTCCCTATACAGGAGAGAACACTGAAGCTTTCTTT
clone size: .; D gene: .; J gene: TRBJ2-6; V gene: TRBV14; CDR3 protein: CASSSSLSSGANVLTF; CDR3 DNA: TGTGCCAGCAGCTCATCCCTGAGCTCTGGGGCCAACGTCCTGACTTTC
clone size: .; D gene: TRBD2; J gene: TRBJ2-5; V gene: TRBV5-4; CDR3 protein: CASSAPLAGSAETQYF; CDR3 DNA: TGTGCCAGCAGCGCACCGTTAGCGGGCTCCGCAGAGACCCAGTACTTC
clone size: .; D gene: .; J gene: TRBJ1-6; V gene: TRBV2; CDR3 protein: CASTQGIHSPLHF; CDR3 DNA: TGTGCCAGCACTCAGGGGATCCATTCACCCCTCCACTTT
clone size: once; D gene: .; J gene: TRBJ2-3; V gene: TRBV9; CDR3 protein: CASSIYQGWADTQYF; CDR3 DNA: TGTGCCAGCAGCATCTACCAGGGGTGGGCAGATACGCAGTATTTT
clone size: .; D gene: .; J gene: TRBJ1-6; V gene: TRBV2; CDR3 protein: CASVISDLRPLHF; CDR3 DNA: TGTGCCAGCGTAATTTCTGACCTCAGGCCCCTCCACTTT
clone size: .; D gene: .; J gene: TRBJ1-2; V gene: TRBV4-1; CDR3 protein: CATLGEHYGYTF; CDR3 DNA: TGCGCCACCCTAGGGGAACACTATGGCTACACCTTC
clone size: .; D gene: .; J gene: TRBJ2-5; V gene: TRBV6-1; CDR3 protein: CASSEVGLPQETQYF; CDR3 DNA: TGTGCCAGCAGTGAAGTCGGACTTCCCCAAGAGACCCAGTACTTC
clone size: .; D gene: TRBD2; J gene: TRBJ2-3; V gene: TRBV27; CDR3 protein: CASSSWTSGGSGWDTQYF; CDR3 DNA: TGTGCCAGCAGTTCCTGGACTAGCGGGGGGTCTGGCTGGGATACGCAGTATTTT
clone size: .; D gene: .; J gene: TRBJ2-5; V gene: TRBV10-2; CDR3 protein: CASKARGLAGSDHQETQYF; CDR3 DNA: TGCGCCTCCAAAGCAAGGGGCCTGGCAGGGTCCGACCACCAAGAGACCCAGTACTTC
clone size: .; D gene: .; J gene: TRBJ2-4; V gene: TRBV6-5; CDR3 protein: CASRLEAVAKNIQYF; CDR3 DNA: TGTGCCAGCAGGCTAGAGGCGGTAGCCAAAAACATTCAGTACTTC
clone size: .; D gene: .; J gene: TRBJ2-3; V gene: TRBV5-1; CDR3 protein: CASRSVTGDTQYF; CDR3 DNA: TGCGCCAGCAGGTCGGTGACGGGAGATACGCAGTATTTT
clone size: .; D gene: TRBD1; J gene: TRBJ1-4; V gene: TRBV5-8; CDR3 protein: CASSFGRGQINEKLFF; CDR3 DNA: TGTGCCAGCAGCTTTGGTCGGGGACAGATAAATGAAAAACTGTTTTTT
clone size: .; D gene: .; J gene: TRBJ1-1; V gene: TRBV7-9; CDR3 protein: CASSLGGGKNTEAFF; CDR3 DNA: TGTGCCAGCAGCTTAGGCGGGGGTAAGAACACTGAAGCTTTCTTT
clone size: .; D gene: TRBD1; J gene: TRBJ1-2; V gene: TRBV7-2; CDR3 protein: CASSPTGKGYYGYTF; CDR3 DNA: TGTGCCAGCAGCCCGACAGGGAAAGGCTACTATGGCTACACCTTC
clone size: .; D gene: .; J gene: TRBJ1-1; V gene: TRBV2; CDR3 protein: CASRVDSYTEAFF; CDR3 DNA: TGTGCCAGCAGGGTGGACAGTTACACTGAAGCTTTCTTT
clone size: .; D gene: .; J gene: TRBJ1-5; V gene: TRBV7-2; CDR3 protein: CASSPGGPSNQPQHF; CDR3 DNA: TGTGCCAGCAGCCCCGGGGGGCCGAGCAATCAGCCCCAGCATTTT
clone size: few; D gene: TRBD1; J gene: TRBJ1-2; V gene: TRBV25-1; CDR3 protein: CASSEPRGRGRVYGYTF; CDR3 DNA: TGTGCCAGCAGTGAACCTAGAGGTAGGGGGCGAGTCTATGGCTACACCTTC
clone size: .; D gene: .; J gene: TRBJ1-2; V gene: TRBV12-3/TRBV12-4; CDR3 protein: CASSQAGYGYTF; CDR3 DNA: TGTGCCAGCAGCCAAGCAGGGTATGGCTACACCTTC
clone size: .; D gene: TRBD1; J gene: TRBJ1-6; V gene: TRBV30; CDR3 protein: CAWSARDRGDSPLHF; CDR3 DNA: TGTGCCTGGAGTGCCCGGGACAGGGGGGATTCACCCCTCCACTTT
clone size: .; D gene: TRBD1; J gene: TRBJ1-2; V gene: TRBV28; CDR3 protein: CASSSGQGEVQLYGYTF; CDR3 DNA: TGTGCCAGCAGTTCCGGACAGGGGGAAGTCCAACTATATGGCTACACCTTC
clone size: .; D gene: .; J gene: TRBJ1-2; V gene: TRBV6-5; CDR3 protein: CATLGGRGSDGYTF; CDR3 DNA: TGTGCCACCCTCGGTGGGCGGGGGTCGGATGGCTACACCTTC
clone size: .; D gene: TRBD1; J gene: TRBJ1-1; V gene: TRBV28; CDR3 protein: CASTFEYRGNTEAFF; CDR3 DNA: TGTGCCAGCACCTTTGAGTACAGGGGGAACACTGAAGCTTTCTTT
clone size: .; D gene: .; J gene: TRBJ1-2; V gene: TRBV6-6; CDR3 protein: CASGGVYYGYTF; CDR3 DNA: TGTGCCAGCGGGGGGGTATACTATGGCTACACCTTC
clone size: .; D gene: TRBD1; J gene: TRBJ1-1; V gene: TRBV19; CDR3 protein: CASSIGTGGTEAFF; CDR3 DNA: TGTGCCAGTAGTATAGGGACAGGGGGAACTGAAGCTTTCTTT
clone size: .; D gene: .; J gene: TRBJ2-5; V gene: TRBV12-3/TRBV12-4; CDR3 protein: CASSFSQGETQYF; CDR3 DNA: TGTGCCAGCAGTTTTTCGCAGGGGGAGACCCAGTACTTC
clone size: .; D gene: TRBD1; J gene: TRBJ2-6; V gene: TRBV25-1; CDR3 protein: CASSESGTGVSGANVLTF; CDR3 DNA: TGTGCCAGCAGTGAATCTGGGACAGGTGTATCTGGGGCCAACGTCCTGACTTTC
clone size: .; D gene: .; J gene: TRBJ1-1; V gene: TRBV9; CDR3 protein: CASSSTGNTEAFF; CDR3 DNA: TGTGCCAGCAGCTCTACAGGGAACACTGAAGCTTTCTTT
clone size: .; D gene: TRBD1; J gene: TRBJ1-1; V gene: TRBV29-1; CDR3 protein: CSVGGQGPNTEAFF; CDR3 DNA: TGCAGCGTGGGCGGACAGGGTCCGAACACTGAAGCTTTCTTT
clone size: .; D gene: .; J gene: TRBJ1-5; V gene: TRBV19; CDR3 protein: CASSIGQGFSNQPQHF; CDR3 DNA: TGTGCCAGTAGTATAGGCCAGGGTTTCAGCAATCAGCCCCAGCATTTT
clone size: .; D gene: TRBD2; J gene: TRBJ2-7; V gene: TRBV11-1; CDR3 protein: CASSSRTSLHEQYF; CDR3 DNA: TGTGCCAGCAGTTCCCGGACTAGCCTCCACGAGCAGTACTTC
clone size: once; D gene: TRBD2; J gene: TRBJ2-3; V gene: TRBV11-3; CDR3 protein: CASSLGTSGTDTQYF; CDR3 DNA: TGTGCCAGCAGCCTAGGGACTAGCGGGACAGATACGCAGTATTTT
clone size: .; D gene: .; J gene: TRBJ2-1; V gene: TRBV5-6; CDR3 protein: CASSLRVAGSSEQFF; CDR3 DNA: TGTGCCAGCAGCCTCCGGGTAGCTGGGTCATCGGAGCAGTTCTTC
clone size: .; D gene: TRBD2; J gene: TRBJ2-2; V gene: TRBV3-1/TRBV3-2; CDR3 protein: CASSLSSGGNTGELFF; CDR3 DNA: TGTGCCAGCAGCCTCTCTAGCGGGGGGAACACCGGGGAGCTGTTTTTT
clone size: .; D gene: .; J gene: TRBJ1-6; V gene: TRBV27; CDR3 protein: CASSPTRTANSPLHF; CDR3 DNA: TGTGCCAGCAGTCCCACCAGGACAGCTAATTCACCCCTCCACTTT
clone size: few; D gene: .; J gene: TRBJ1-1; V gene: TRBV10-2; CDR3 protein: CASSDRGRAFF; CDR3 DNA: TGCGCCAGCAGTGATAGAGGGAGGGCTTTCTTT
clone size: .; D gene: TRBD1; J gene: TRBJ1-5; V gene: TRBV2; CDR3 protein: CASLATGGAQPQHF; CDR3 DNA: TGTGCCAGCCTGGCGACAGGGGGAGCTCAGCCCCAGCATTTT
clone size: .; D gene: TRBD1; J gene: TRBJ1-3; V gene: TRBV5-1; CDR3 protein: CASSLGQGGNTIYF; CDR3 DNA: TGCGCCAGCAGCTTGGGACAGGGAGGAAACACCATATATTTT
clone size: .; D gene: .; J gene: TRBJ1-2; V gene: TRBV5-1; CDR3 protein: CASSFGTDGYTF; CDR3 DNA: TGCGCCAGCAGCTTTGGGACTGATGGCTACACCTTC
clone size: .; D gene: TRBD2; J gene: TRBJ2-7; V gene: TRBV29-1; CDR3 protein: CSVDGTSGGTTYEQYF; CDR3 DNA: TGCAGCGTTGACGGGACTAGCGGGGGGACCACCTACGAGCAGTACTTC